The 8 T cell receptor beta chains reported below all come from one sample, sequenced in a study of CD8+CD57+ T cells in acquired aplastic anemia. Genomic DNA constituted the template upon which TCR beta VDJ and CDR3 profiling was performed. TCRdb re-analysed the reads in MiXCR, keeping a single row per CDR3 protein. The sample contains a few hundred thousand distinct CDR3 sequences, approximately 60% of which appear only once. Sequencing was performed on sorted CD4+, CD8+, or CD8+CD57+ T cells (not recorded which) from PBMCs. These receptors all stem from a human donor in good health.

The chain recombines TRBV20-1 with TRBJ1-1; TRBD1 is a possible D gene (5 bases). Trimming stripped 0 bases from V and 11 bases from J, with 13 bases between. The CDR3 contains 12 residues. CDR1 and CDR2 from the germline V gene are DFQATT and SNEGSKA (reference sequence). CDR3 DNA: TGCAGTGCTAGAGATGGGGGGGGGTTCGCTTTCTTT. Translation gives CSARDGGGFAFF.

The rearrangement uses TRBV20-1 and TRBJ2-1; 10 positions match TRBD1. CDR1 and CDR2 (germline): DFQATT, SNEGSKA (reference sequence). V dropped 2 bases and J dropped 6; count of bases not matched to a gene: 4. The CDR3 has 14 residues. The CDR3 loop reads CSARSRTGGNEQFF. The DNA of the CDR3 is TGCAGTGCTAGATCAAGGACAGGGGGCAATGAGCAGTTCTTC.

Remarks on this clonotype: A junction boundary mismatches the germline segment, possibly from a read error. This chain connects TRBV7-2 to TRBJ2-1, with D tentatively TRBD2 (7 bases). The CDR3 is made up of 13 amino acids. Germline loops: CDR1 SGHTA, CDR2 FQGNSA. The CDR3 nucleotides are TGTGCCAGCAGCTTAGGAGGGGGGGGAGAGCAGCTCTTC. This sequence encodes CASSLGGGGEQLF.

The CDR3 here is CASSRGFGSGNTIYF. CDR3 sequence (DNA): TGTGCCAGTAGTAGAGGGTTCGGCTCTGGAAACACCATATATTTT. This chain links TRBV19 with TRBJ1-3; D uncertain. Trimming cost V 4 bases and J 0 bases, with 10 bases left between them. This CDR3 is built from 15 residues. Germline CDR1 and CDR2: LNHDA and SQIVND (reference sequence).

The CDR3 sequence is CASSEEGGADTQYF. CDR3 DNA sequence: TGTGCCAGCAGTGAGGAAGGGGGGGCAGATACGCAGTATTTT. The rearrangement links TRBV2 to TRBJ2-3; the D gene is possibly TRBD2 (7 bases). In germline, CDR1 is SNHLY, CDR2 FYNNEI. This CDR3 spans 14 amino acids. V shed 3 bases and J shed 4 bases, with 11 bases lying between them.

This clonotype was found many times. The gene calls are TRBV6-2 or TRBV6-3 and TRBJ2-3; no clear D gene. The germline V gene has CDR1 MNHEY and CDR2 SVGEGT. CDR3 length: 16 amino acids. Trimming removed 0 bases at V and 0 bases at J, with 10 bases between. CDR3 nucleotides: TGTGCCAGCAGTTACTCGTATAGTCCTAGCACAGATACGCAGTATTTT. Translation: CASSYSYSPSTDTQYF.

This clonotype was seen a few times. This chain connects TRBV20-1 to TRBJ1-4; the D gene is possibly TRBD1 (6 bases). The V gene's germline CDR1 is DFQATT and CDR2 SNEGSKA (reference sequence). V was shortened by 0 bases and J by 8 bases, with 13 bases between the two germline ends. The CDR3 has 14 residues. CDR3: CSARDNRVTEKLFF. CDR3 DNA sequence: TGCAGTGCTAGAGATAACAGGGTGACCGAAAAACTGTTTTTT.

The chain has TRBV5-6 and TRBJ2-5; D tentatively fits TRBD1 or TRBD2 (5 bases each). Germline V lookup: CDR1 SGHDT, CDR2 YYEEEE. There are 15 residues in the CDR3. The ends were cut back, 6 bases at V and 3 bases at J, with 18 bases in the middle. The CDR3 DNA follows: TGTGCCAGCACCGAGGGGATGAACTCAAAAGAGACCCAGTACTTC. It yields the protein CASTEGMNSKETQYF.